The TCR beta chain under discussion was sequenced for a study of blood T cells in healthy people across ages. Total RNA was extracted at no less than 6 micrograms per sample. Ten or more counts support this clonotype. The target antigen is unknown. Whole-study results and caveats: Greater diversity and more naive CD4+ cells were seen in long-lived donors than in aged donors.

The germline gives CDR1 DFQATT, CDR2 SNEGSKA (reference sequence). The CDR3 is 14 residues long. A second 7 to 11 cycle PCR used barcoded and J-beta primers. Samples each returned at least 2.5 million CDR3-containing paired-end reads. TCRdb re-derived calls from the 5' RACE reads in MiXCR, one entry per CDR3 protein. The sample yields around 1,600,000 distinct CDR3 sequences, roughly 43% seen once. This TCR was recovered from a woman younger than 30 in good health. The chain couples TRBV20-1 to TRBJ1-1; 7 bases map to TRBD1. What was sequenced was blood. CDR3 nucleotide sequence: TGCAGCTCCTCCGGGAGGGGGCTGAACACTGAAGCTTTCTTT. Protein sequence: CSSSGRGLNTEAFF.